This note documents a single T cell receptor (beta chain) sequence. Its antigen is currently unknown. A read error may produce the germline difference seen at one junction end. This CDR3 is 13 amino acids long. From germline, CDR1 is SEHNR and CDR2 FQNEAQ (reference sequence). Profiling relied on immunoSEQ multiplex PCR, and the TCRdb table lists in-frame clones only, not all of them. Altogether under 100,000 clones are present, roughly 93% being singletons, with the ten largest covering approximately 1.1%. This sample is drawn from a study of graft-versus-host responses after intestinal transplantation.

Here the sequenced sample was unstimulated CD8+ T cells sorted from spleen or lymph node cells, taken before transplant. The chain couples TRBV7-9 to TRBJ1-1, with D maybe TRBD1 (6 bases). The source of this sequence is a human donor who was the organ donor for an intestinal transplant. The chain's CDR3 is CASSPPRDTKAFF. DNA for the CDR3: TGTGCCAGCAGCCCCCCCAGGGACACTAAAGCTTTCTTT.